What follows are 17 T cell receptor beta chains derived from one specimen sequenced in a study of long-term antiretroviral therapy in people with HIV. A v3.0 immunoSEQ assay was performed at survey level. Assay: immunoSEQ multiplex PCR; the TCRdb copy retains only in-frame clones and omits some. The sample consists of around 34,000 clones, around 80% of them appearing once. This specimen consisted of unsorted PBMCs, obtained 1.5 years after starting antiretroviral therapy. These receptor sequences come from a man aged 18 to 30 with HIV.

The V call is TRBV10-3, the J call TRBJ2-3; TRBD1 is a possible D gene (6 bases). The CDR3 runs 13 residues. The germline V gene has CDR1 ENHRY and CDR2 SYGVKD. Trimming shortened V by 4 bases and J by 1 base, and 6 bases separated the two germline ends. The CDR3 reads CAISGQGTDTQYF. DNA for the CDR3: TGTGCCATCAGTGGACAGGGCACAGATACGCAGTATTTT.

This clone was counted a single time. The chain uses TRBV19 and TRBJ1-1; 8 nucleotides match TRBD1. V lost 4 bases and J lost 4; bases outside the gene matches: 14. Germline values: CDR1 LNHDA, CDR2 SQIVND (reference sequence). The CDR3 has 17 residues. The CDR3 loop reads CASSRSAGGRGGTEAFF. As DNA, the CDR3 is TGTGCCAGTAGTAGGTCGGCAGGGGGCCGTGGTGGCACTGAAGCTTTCTTT. The full variable domain, rest sourced from reference TRBV19 and TRBJ1-1, is DGGITQSPKYLFRKEGQNVTLSCEQNLNHDAMYWYRQDPGQGLRLIYYSQIVNDFQKGDIAEGYSVSREKKESFPLTVTSAQKNPTAFYLCASSRSAGGRGGTEAFFGQGTRLTVV.

The chain is built from TRBV7-9 and TRBJ1-1; the D is unclear. CDR1 and CDR2 from the germline V gene are SEHNR and FQNEAQ (reference sequence). This CDR3 contains 16 residues. The V end was cut by 0 bases, the J end by 0 bases, with 11 bases between. CDR3 loop: CASSLAGGLMNTEAFF. DNA for the CDR3: TGTGCCAGCAGCTTAGCGGGAGGACTGATGAACACTGAAGCTTTCTTT.

The chain employs TRBV9 and TRBJ1-2; D gene unclear. The CDR3 loop spans 13 amino acids. Looked up from germline, CDR1 is SGDLS and CDR2 is YYNGEE. V lost 0 bases and J 5 bases, leaving 8 bases between the germline ends. The CDR3 loop is CASSVDRSYGYTF. Written as DNA, the CDR3 is TGTGCCAGCAGCGTAGATCGAAGTTATGGCTACACCTTC.

The chain is built from TRBV7-2 and TRBJ2-3, with TRBD2 identical over 15 bases. The CDR3 runs to 16 residues. V was pared by 5 bases and J by 3 bases, with 3 bases of the junction left unmatched. CDR1 is SGHTA and CDR2 is FQGNSA in the germline V gene. The CDR3 coding sequence is TGTGCCAGCAGCCCAGGGACTAGCGGGAGGACAGATACGCAGTATTTT. This encodes CASSPGTSGRTDTQYF. The full variable domain, completed using reference TRBV7-2 and TRBJ2-3, is GAGVSQSPSNKVTEKGKDVELRCDPISGHTALYWYRQSLGQGLEFLIYFQGNSAPDKSGLPSDRFSAERTGGSVSTLTIQRTQQEDSAVYLCASSPGTSGRTDTQYFGPGTRLTVL.

The V call is TRBV28, the J call TRBJ2-2; the match to TRBD1 covers 11 bases. Germline assignment: CDR1 MDHEN and CDR2 SYDVKM. CDR3 length: 16 residues. The junction had 8 bases not matched to a gene; V was cut back by 8 bases and J by 3 bases. In DNA form, the CDR3 reads TGTGCCAGCTTGAGGACAGGGGGCGGCGACACCGGGGAGCTGTTTTTT. This sequence encodes CASLRTGGGDTGELFF.

This clone has more than one count but fewer than ten. The chain couples TRBV6-1 to TRBJ2-7; possibly TRBD2 for D (6 bases). Germline V gene sequence: CDR1 MNHNS, CDR2 SASEGT. This CDR3 comprises 16 residues. V lost 2 bases and J lost 2, with 16 bases in between. Here the CDR3 reads CASSEIRGRGPYEQYF. The CDR3 nucleotides are TGTGCCAGCAGTGAAATTCGAGGGCGGGGTCCCTACGAGCAGTACTTC.

V usage is TRBV28 and J usage is TRBJ2-7; perhaps TRBD2 as D (6 bases). This CDR3 has 15 residues. V lost 3 bases and J 0 bases, leaving 12 bases between the germline ends. The germline CDR1 and CDR2 sequences are MDHEN and SYDVKM. The CDR3 is CASSFARGRSYEQYF. Written as DNA, the CDR3 is TGTGCCAGCAGTTTCGCGCGGGGACGCTCCTACGAGCAGTACTTC.

The chain employs TRBV6-6 and TRBJ1-2; 7 bases fit TRBD1. The CDR3 contains 12 residues. The germline V gene encodes CDR1 MNHNY and CDR2 SVGAGI (reference sequence). V lost 6 bases, J lost 8 bases, and 6 bases stayed unmatched. Written as DNA, the CDR3 is TGTGCCAGCAGCCGGGACAGCGACGGCTACACCTTC. It encodes CASSRDSDGYTF.

The V and J genes are TRBV7-2 and TRBJ1-1; D remains ambiguous. CDR1 SGHTA and CDR2 FQGNSA come from the germline V gene. V was trimmed by 1 base and J by 4 bases, leaving 13 bases between them. This CDR3 comprises 15 residues. The DNA of the CDR3 is TGTGCCAGCAGCTTAGGGCTGGGGAGAAGCACTGAAGCTTTCTTT. Residues: CASSLGLGRSTEAFF.

A few counts support this clone. V usage is TRBV6-5 and J usage is TRBJ2-7; no firm D call. Trimming took 2 bases from V and 5 from J, leaving 10 bases between them. In germline, CDR1 is MNHEY, CDR2 SVGAGI. The CDR3 has 13 amino acids. The CDR3: CASSYGPSHEQYF. CDR3 bases: TGTGCCAGCAGTTACGGACCCTCGCACGAGCAGTACTTC.

The V and J genes are TRBV10-3 and TRBJ2-3; possibly TRBD2 for D (6 bases). Germline lookup yields CDR1 ENHRY and CDR2 SYGVKD. The CDR3 has 16 residues. V lost 11 bases to trimming and J lost 0 bases, with 21 bases between them. As DNA, the CDR3 is TGTGCCGCCAGAAAAGGACTATCTTATAGCACAGATACGCAGTATTTT. This gives the protein CAARKGLSYSTDTQYF.

The chain links TRBV6-1 to TRBJ2-7, with 11 bases fitting TRBD2. This CDR3 is 15 amino acids long. Trimming removed 10 bases from V and 4 bases from J; junction bases left unmatched: 12. Germline V gives CDR1 MNHNS, CDR2 SASEGT. CDR3: CANRPLAGGPYEQYF. CDR3 coding DNA: TGTGCCAACCGACCTCTAGCGGGAGGTCCATACGAGCAGTACTTC.

The chain employs TRBV27 and TRBJ1-5; D not resolved. Germline loops: CDR1 MNHEY, CDR2 SMNVEV (reference sequence). The CDR3 has 13 residues. The V end lost 0 bases, the J end lost 6 bases, and 6 bases lay between the germline ends. CDR3 in DNA: TGTGCCAGCAGTTTATCGAGAGTTCAGCCCCAGCATTTT. It translates to CASSLSRVQPQHF.

The rearrangement links TRBV28 to TRBJ1-1; no firm D call. The ends were cut back, 4 bases at V and 4 bases at J, with 4 bases in the middle. Germline V lookup: CDR1 MDHEN, CDR2 SYDVKM. The CDR3 spans 11 residues. CDR3: CASSSSTEAFF. CDR3 bases: TGTGCCAGCAGTTCAAGCACTGAAGCTTTCTTT.

This clone occurred a few times. J is TRBJ2-7 and V is TRBV2; weak D call: TRBD1 (6 bases). The germline V gene has CDR1 SNHLY and CDR2 FYNNEI. This CDR3 contains 11 residues. V shed 8 bases and J shed 4 bases, with 9 bases lying between them. The chain's CDR3 is CASRDRYEQYF. The CDR3 DNA reads as TGTGCCAGCCGCGACAGGTACGAGCAGTACTTC.

The rearrangement links TRBV5-4 to TRBJ2-7; D remains ambiguous. Trimming pared 3 bases from V and 3 bases from J, leaving 7 bases between. The CDR3 consists of 12 residues. The germline gives CDR1 SGHNT, CDR2 YYREEE (reference sequence). CDR3 nucleotides: TGTGCCAGCAGCTGGAAAAACTACGAGCAGTACTTC. This codes for CASSWKNYEQYF.